Included here is one TCR beta chain sequence, with context. CDR1 and CDR2 from the germline V gene are GTSNPN and SVGIG (reference sequence). V dropped 3 bases and J dropped 2 bases, with 14 bases sitting between them. This CDR3 contains 15 residues. Deep was the level at which the assay was run. Sequenced by immunoSEQ multiplex PCR; TCRdb stores in-frame clones only, minus some. The sample shows roughly 2 million clones, 85% to 95% of them seen only once. This entry belongs to a study of shared clonotypes between healthy human individuals. Sequenced sample: naive CD4+ T cells sorted from blood. Subset noted: CD45RA+ positively selected. The TCR sequence derives from a man between 18 and 35 years old in good health. This chain uses TRBV30 with TRBJ1-3; D uncertain. Written as DNA, the CDR3 is TGTGCCTGGAGCGCCGCCCTTGGGGCTGGAAACACCATATATTTT. It specifies CAWSAALGAGNTIYF.